The TCR beta chain under discussion was sequenced for a study of shared clonotypes between healthy human individuals. Study details: The cohort had two women and a few men, ages 18 to 49. General observations from the study: Clonotype sharing levels among donors were expected to vary with sequencing depth. Against clonotypes common to all four donors, non-shared ones had lower generation probabilities.

The table lists this clone with a count of one. What it recognizes is unknown. This sample includes further DNA sequences coding for the same CDR3. The V and J ends lost 0 bases and 2 bases respectively, with 8 bases between them. Germline CDR1 SGDLS, CDR2 YYNGEE. This CDR3 comprises 15 residues. Using immunoSEQ multiplex PCR, the repertoire was profiled, and TCRdb retains in-frame clones only, with some absent. The sample yields over 2 million clones, 85% to 95% seen once. The rearrangement joins TRBV9 to TRBJ2-2, with D possibly TRBD1 on 5 matching bases. The sequenced material came from naive CD4+ T cells sorted from blood. Indicated subset: CD45RA+ positively selected. This TCR came from a young man in good health. CDR3 residues: CASSVDGANTGELFF. The CDR3 DNA reads as TGTGCCAGCAGCGTAGATGGGGCCAACACCGGGGAGCTGTTTTTT.